This T cell receptor (beta chain) appears in the sequencing data of a study of cytomegalovirus exposure and HLA in healthy donors. A word on this clone: Additional DNA sequences in this sample encode the identical CDR3.

With 60 Vbeta and 13 Jbeta primers, the PCR was carried out. Profiled with immunoSEQ multiplex PCR; TCRdb holds only in-frame clones, not every one. The sample holds under 200,000 clones, approximately 78% seen once. Between the trimmed V and J ends, which lost 3 bases and 7 bases, there was a span of 22 bases. The CDR3 has 17 amino acids. CDR1 and CDR2 from the germline V gene are LNHNV and YYDKDF (reference sequence). The chain carries TRBV15 and TRBJ2-1; D perhaps matches TRBD2 (7 bases). Sequenced: PBMCs. This TCR was recovered from a male donor in good health and CMV-seropositive. The CDR3 sequence: CATSRRGGANIYNEQFF. In DNA, the CDR3 is TGTGCCACCAGCAGGAGAGGGGGGGCCAATATCTATAATGAGCAGTTCTTC.